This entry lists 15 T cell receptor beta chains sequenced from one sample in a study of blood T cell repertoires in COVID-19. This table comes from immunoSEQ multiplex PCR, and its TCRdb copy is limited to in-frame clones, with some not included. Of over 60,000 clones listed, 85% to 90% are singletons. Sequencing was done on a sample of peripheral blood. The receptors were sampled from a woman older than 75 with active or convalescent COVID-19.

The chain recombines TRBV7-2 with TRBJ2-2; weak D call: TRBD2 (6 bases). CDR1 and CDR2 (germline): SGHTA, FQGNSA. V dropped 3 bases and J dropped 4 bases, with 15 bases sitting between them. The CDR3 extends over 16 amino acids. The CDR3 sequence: CASSLVGTLLTGELFF. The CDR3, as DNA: TGTGCCAGCAGCTTGGTCGGGACTCTTCTCACCGGGGAGCTGTTTTTT.

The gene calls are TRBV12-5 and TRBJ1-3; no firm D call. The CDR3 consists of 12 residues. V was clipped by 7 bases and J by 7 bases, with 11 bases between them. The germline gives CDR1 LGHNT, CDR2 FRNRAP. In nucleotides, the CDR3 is TGTGCTAGTGTTTCAGACGGGAACACCATATATTTT. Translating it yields CASVSDGNTIYF. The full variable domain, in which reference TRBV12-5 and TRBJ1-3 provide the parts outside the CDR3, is DARVTQTPRHKVTEMGQEVTMRCQPILGHNTVFWYRQTMMQGLELLAYFRNRAPLDDSGMPKDRFSAEMPDATLATLKIQPSEPRDSAVYFCASVSDGNTIYFGEGSWLTVV.

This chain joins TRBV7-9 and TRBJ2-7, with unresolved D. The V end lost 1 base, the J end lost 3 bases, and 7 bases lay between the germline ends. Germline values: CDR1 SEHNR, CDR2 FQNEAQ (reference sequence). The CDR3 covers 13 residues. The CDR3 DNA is TGTGCCAGCAGCTTAGAAGGCGGCTACGAGCAGTACTTC. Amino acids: CASSLEGGYEQYF.

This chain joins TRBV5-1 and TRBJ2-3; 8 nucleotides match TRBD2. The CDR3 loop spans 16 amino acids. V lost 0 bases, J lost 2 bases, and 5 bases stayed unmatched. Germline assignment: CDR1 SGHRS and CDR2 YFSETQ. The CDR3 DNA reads TGCGCCAGCAGCTTGGACAGCGGGGGAGCCACAGATACGCAGTATTTT. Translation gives CASSLDSGGATDTQYF.

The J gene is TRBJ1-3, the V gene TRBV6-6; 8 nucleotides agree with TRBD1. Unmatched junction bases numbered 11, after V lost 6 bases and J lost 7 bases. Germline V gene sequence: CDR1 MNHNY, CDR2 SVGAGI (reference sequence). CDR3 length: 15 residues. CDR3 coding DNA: TGTGCCAGCAGCCGCGGCGGACAGGGATTGAACACCATATATTTT. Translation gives CASSRGGQGLNTIYF.

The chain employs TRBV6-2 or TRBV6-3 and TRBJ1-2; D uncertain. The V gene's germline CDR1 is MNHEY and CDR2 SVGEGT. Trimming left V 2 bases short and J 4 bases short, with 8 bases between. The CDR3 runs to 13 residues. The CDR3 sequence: CASSYVETYGYTF. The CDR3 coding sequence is TGTGCCAGCAGTTACGTGGAGACCTATGGCTACACCTTC.

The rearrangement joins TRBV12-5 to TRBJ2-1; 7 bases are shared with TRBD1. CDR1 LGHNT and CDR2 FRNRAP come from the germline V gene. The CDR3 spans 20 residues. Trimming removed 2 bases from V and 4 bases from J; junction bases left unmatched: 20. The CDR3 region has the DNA TGTGCTAGTGGTTTGATTAATAGGAAGGGCCTCGGGACAGATTACAATGAGCAGTTCTTC. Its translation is CASGLINRKGLGTDYNEQFF.

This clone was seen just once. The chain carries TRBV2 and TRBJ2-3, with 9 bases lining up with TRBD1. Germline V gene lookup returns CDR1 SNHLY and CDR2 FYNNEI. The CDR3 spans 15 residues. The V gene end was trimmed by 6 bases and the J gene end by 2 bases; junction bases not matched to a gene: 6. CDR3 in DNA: TGTGCCAGCAGCCAACGGGACAGGGTCACAGATACGCAGTATTTT. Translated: CASSQRDRVTDTQYF.

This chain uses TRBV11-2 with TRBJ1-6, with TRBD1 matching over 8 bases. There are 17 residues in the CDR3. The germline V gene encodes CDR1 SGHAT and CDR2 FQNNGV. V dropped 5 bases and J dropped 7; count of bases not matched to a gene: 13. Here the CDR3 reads CASSPIAWDRKNSPLHF. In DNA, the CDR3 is TGTGCCAGCAGCCCAATAGCATGGGACAGGAAAAATTCACCCCTCCACTTT.

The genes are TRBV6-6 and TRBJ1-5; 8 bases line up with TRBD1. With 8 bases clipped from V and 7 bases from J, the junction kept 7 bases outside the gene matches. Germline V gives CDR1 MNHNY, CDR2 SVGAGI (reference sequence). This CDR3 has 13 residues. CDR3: CASRQGHPQPQHF. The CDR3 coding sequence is TGTGCCAGCCGACAGGGGCACCCCCAGCCCCAGCATTTT.

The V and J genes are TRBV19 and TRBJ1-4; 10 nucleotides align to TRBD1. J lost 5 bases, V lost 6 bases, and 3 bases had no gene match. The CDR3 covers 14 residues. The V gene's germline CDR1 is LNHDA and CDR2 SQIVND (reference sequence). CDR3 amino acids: CASSLGQGNEKLFF. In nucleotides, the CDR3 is TGTGCCAGTAGCCTGGGACAGGGGAATGAAAAACTGTTTTTT.

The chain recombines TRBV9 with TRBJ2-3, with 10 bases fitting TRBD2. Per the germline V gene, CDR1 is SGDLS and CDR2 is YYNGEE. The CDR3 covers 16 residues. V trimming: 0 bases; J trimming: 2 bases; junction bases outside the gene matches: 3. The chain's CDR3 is CASSVASGGHTDTQYF. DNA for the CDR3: TGTGCCAGCAGCGTAGCTAGCGGGGGACACACAGATACGCAGTATTTT.

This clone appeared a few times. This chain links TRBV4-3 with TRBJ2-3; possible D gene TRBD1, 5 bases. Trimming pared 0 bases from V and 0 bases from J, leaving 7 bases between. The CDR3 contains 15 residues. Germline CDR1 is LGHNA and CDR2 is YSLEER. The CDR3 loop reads CASSQEAGSTDTQYF. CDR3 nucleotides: TGCGCCAGCAGCCAAGAAGCAGGGAGCACAGATACGCAGTATTTT.

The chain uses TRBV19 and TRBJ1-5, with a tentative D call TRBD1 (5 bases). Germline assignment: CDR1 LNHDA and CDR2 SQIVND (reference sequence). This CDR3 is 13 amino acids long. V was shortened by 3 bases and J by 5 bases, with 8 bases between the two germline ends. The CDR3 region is CASSIWGDQPQHF. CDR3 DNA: TGTGCCAGTAGTATCTGGGGGGATCAGCCCCAGCATTTT.

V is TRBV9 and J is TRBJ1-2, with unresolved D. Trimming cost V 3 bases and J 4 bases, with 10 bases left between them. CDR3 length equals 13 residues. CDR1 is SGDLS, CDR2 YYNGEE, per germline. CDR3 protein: CASSGDKPYGYTF. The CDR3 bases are TGTGCCAGCAGCGGTGACAAGCCCTATGGCTACACCTTC.